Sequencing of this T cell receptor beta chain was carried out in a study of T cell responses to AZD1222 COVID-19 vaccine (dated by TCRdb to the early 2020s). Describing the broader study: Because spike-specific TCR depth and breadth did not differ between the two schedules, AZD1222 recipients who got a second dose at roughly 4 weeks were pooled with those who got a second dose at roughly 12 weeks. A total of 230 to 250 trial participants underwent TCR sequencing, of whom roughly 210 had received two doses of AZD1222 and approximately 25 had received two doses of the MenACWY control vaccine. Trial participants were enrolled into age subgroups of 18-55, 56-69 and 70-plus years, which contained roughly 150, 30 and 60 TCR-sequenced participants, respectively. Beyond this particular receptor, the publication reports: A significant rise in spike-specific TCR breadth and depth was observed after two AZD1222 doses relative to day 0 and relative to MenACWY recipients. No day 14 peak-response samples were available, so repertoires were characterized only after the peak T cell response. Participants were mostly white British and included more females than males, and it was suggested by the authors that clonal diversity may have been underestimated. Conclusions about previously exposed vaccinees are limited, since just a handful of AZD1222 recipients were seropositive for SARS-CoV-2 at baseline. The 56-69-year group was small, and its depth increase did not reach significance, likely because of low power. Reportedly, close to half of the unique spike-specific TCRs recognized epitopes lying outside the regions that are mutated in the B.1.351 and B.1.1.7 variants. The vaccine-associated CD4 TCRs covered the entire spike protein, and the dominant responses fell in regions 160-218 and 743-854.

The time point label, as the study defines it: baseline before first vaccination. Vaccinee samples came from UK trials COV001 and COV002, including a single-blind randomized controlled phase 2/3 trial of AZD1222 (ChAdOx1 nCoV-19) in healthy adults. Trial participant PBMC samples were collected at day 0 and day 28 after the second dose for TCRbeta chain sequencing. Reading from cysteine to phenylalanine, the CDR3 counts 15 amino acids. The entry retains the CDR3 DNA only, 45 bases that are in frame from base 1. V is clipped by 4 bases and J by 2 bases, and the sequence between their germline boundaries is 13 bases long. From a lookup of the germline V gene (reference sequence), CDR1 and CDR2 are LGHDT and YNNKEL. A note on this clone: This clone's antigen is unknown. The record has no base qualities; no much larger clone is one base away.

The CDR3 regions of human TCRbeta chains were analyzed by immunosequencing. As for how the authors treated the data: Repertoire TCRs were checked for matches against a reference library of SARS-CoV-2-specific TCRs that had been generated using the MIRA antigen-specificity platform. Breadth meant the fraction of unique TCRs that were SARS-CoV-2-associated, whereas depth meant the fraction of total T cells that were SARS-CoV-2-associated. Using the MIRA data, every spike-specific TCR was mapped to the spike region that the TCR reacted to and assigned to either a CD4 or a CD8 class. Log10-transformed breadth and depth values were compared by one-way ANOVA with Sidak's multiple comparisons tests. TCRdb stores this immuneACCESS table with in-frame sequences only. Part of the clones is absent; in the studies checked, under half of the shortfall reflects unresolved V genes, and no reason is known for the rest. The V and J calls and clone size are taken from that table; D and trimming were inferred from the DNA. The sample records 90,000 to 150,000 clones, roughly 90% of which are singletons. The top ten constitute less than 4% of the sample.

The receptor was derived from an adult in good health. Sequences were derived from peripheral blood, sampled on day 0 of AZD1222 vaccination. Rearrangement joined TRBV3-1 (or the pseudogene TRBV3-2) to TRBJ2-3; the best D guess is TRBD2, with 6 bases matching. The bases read TGTGCCAGCAGCCCTCGGGACTTCCACACAGATACGCAGTATTTT. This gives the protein CASSPRDFHTDTQYF.